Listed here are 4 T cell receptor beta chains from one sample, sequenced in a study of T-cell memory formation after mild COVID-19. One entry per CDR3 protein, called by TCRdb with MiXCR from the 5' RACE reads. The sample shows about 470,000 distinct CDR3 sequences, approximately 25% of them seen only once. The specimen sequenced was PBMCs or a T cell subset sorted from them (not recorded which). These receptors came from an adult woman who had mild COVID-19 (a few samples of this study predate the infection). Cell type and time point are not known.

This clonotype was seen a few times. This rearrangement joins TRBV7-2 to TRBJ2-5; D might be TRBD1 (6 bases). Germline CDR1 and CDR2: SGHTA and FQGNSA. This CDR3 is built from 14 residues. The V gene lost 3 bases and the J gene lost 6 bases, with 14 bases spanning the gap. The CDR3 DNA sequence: TGTGCCAGCAGCTTCTCCGGGACAAAAAAGACCCAGTACTTC. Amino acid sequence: CASSFSGTKKTQYF.

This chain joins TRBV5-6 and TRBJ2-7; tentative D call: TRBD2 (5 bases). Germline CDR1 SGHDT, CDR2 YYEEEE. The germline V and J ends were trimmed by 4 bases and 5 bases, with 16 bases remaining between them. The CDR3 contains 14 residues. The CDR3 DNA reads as TGTGCCAGCAGCCCCGGACTGCCTGGGAACGAGCAGTACTTC. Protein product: CASSPGLPGNEQYF.

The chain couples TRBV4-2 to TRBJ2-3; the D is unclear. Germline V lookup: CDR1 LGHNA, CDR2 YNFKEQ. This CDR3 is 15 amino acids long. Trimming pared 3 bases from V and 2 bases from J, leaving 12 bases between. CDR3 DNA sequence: TGTGCCAGCAGCCACCGCCGCTCTAACACAGATACGCAGTATTTT. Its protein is CASSHRRSNTDTQYF.

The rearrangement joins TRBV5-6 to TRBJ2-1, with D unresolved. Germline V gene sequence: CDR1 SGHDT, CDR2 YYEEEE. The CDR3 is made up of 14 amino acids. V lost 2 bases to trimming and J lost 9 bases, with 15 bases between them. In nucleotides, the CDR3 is TGTGCCAGCAGCTTCGGTTATCGTAATGGTGAGCAGTTCTTC. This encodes CASSFGYRNGEQFF.